The 5 T cell receptor beta chains below come from one sample, sequenced in a study of control samples from healthy donors and cancer patients. Sequenced by immunoSEQ multiplex PCR; TCRdb stores in-frame clones only, minus some. The sample comprises about 130,000 clones, roughly 84% of which are singletons, and 1.5% to 2% rests with the top ten. The specimen was blood. Receptor source: a man aged 18 to 29 in good health.

This rearrangement joins TRBV5-4 to TRBJ2-7; possible D gene TRBD1, 6 bases. The germline V gene encodes CDR1 SGHNT and CDR2 YYREEE (reference sequence). CDR3 length: 14 amino acids. Trimming cost V 4 bases and J 2 bases, with 13 bases left between them. CDR3 nucleotides: TGTGCCAGCAGCGCTACAGGGACGACCTACGAGCAGTACTTC. Residues: CASSATGTTYEQYF.

The rearrangement links TRBV5-1 to TRBJ1-1; TRBD1 is a possible D gene (6 bases). Looked up from germline, CDR1 is SGHRS and CDR2 is YFSETQ. Trimming took off 4 bases at V and 3 bases at J, with 16 bases between the two ends. This CDR3 comprises 15 residues. CDR3 nucleotides: TGCGCCAGCAGCCCGACTACAGGGTCCCACACTGAAGCTTTCTTT. Its protein is CASSPTTGSHTEAFF.

The rearrangement joins TRBV2 to TRBJ2-5; possibly TRBD2 for D (6 bases). V was shortened by 6 bases and J by 3 bases, with 14 bases between the two germline ends. CDR3 length: 14 amino acids. The germline CDR1 and CDR2 sequences are SNHLY and FYNNEI. The CDR3 loop reads CASSTSEGKETQYF. The CDR3 region has the DNA TGTGCCAGCAGCACCTCGGAGGGAAAAGAGACCCAGTACTTC. The full variable domain, rest sourced from reference TRBV2 and TRBJ2-5, is EPEVTQTPSHQVTQMGQEVILRCVPISNHLYFYWYRQILGQKVEFLVSFYNNEISEKSEIFDDQFSVERPDGSNFTLKIRSTKLEDSAMYFCASSTSEGKETQYFGPGTRLLVL.

The V gene is TRBV7-3, the J gene TRBJ2-1; TRBD1 aligns across 7 bases. Germline CDR1 is SGHTA and CDR2 is FQGTGA. V trimming: 6 bases; J trimming: 7 bases; junction bases outside the gene matches: 12. This CDR3 contains 15 residues. The CDR3 protein is CASSRRQGSGNEQFF. DNA of the CDR3: TGTGCCAGCAGTCGAAGACAGGGTAGTGGTAATGAGCAGTTCTTC.

The chain has TRBV4-3 and TRBJ2-5, with 9 positions matching TRBD2. Germline values: CDR1 LGHNA, CDR2 YSLEER. The CDR3 sequence is 16 residues long. The V gene end was trimmed by 4 bases and the J gene end by 1 base; junction bases not matched to a gene: 7. CDR3 in DNA: TGCGCCAGCAGCCGCGGATTGACTAGCGGCCAAGAGACCCAGTACTTC. The encoded protein is CASSRGLTSGQETQYF.